This T cell receptor beta chain was recovered during a study of OX40 agonist ivuxolimab in advanced cancers. Background on the whole study: The costimulatory receptor OX40 (CD134) was targeted by ivuxolimab, a fully human IgG2 agonistic monoclonal antibody. Intravenous ivuxolimab was administered to patients every 2 weeks at six dose levels: 0.01, 0.1, 0.3, 1.5, 3 and 10 mg/kg. Among the approximately 50 dose-escalation patients, about 19 had hepatocellular carcinoma, approximately 15 melanoma, 9 renal cell carcinoma and 9 head and neck cancer. In the dose-escalation cohort, roughly 80% of patients were male, and the mean age was roughly 60 years, with a range of roughly 23 to 85. Prior anti-PD-1, anti-PD-L1 or anti-CTLA-4 therapy was permitted, and approximately 42% of dose-escalation patients had received checkpoint inhibitors. Partial responses occurred in three dose-escalation patients: two with cutaneous melanoma and one with hepatocellular carcinoma. The purpose of peripheral TCRbeta sequencing was to test whether ivuxolimab changed TCR sequence diversity and led to clonal T-cell expansion. The paper reports the monotherapy dose-escalation portion (N of about 47 patients) of the phase I ivuxolimab trial. General study outcomes and caveats: After ivuxolimab, CD8+ T cells had more expanded clones than CD4+ T cells on average. Low levels of normalized T-cell clonal expansion were also seen in some patients who did not respond. The antigen specificity of the clonally expanded peripheral T cells was not determined. Clonal expansion of both CD4+ and CD8+ blood T cells was observed from baseline to week 6 at doses 0.1 to 3.0 mg/kg. In the 0.1-3.0 mg/kg groups, partial responders had among the lowest normalized peripheral clonal expansion, particularly in CD8+ T cells.

CDR1 and CDR2 (SGHRS, YFSETQ) derive from the germline V gene. Taken from cysteine to phenylalanine, the CDR3 has 18 residues. The DNA shown is the 54-base CDR3, in frame from base 1. Unmatched junction bases come to 12, with V trimmed by 4 bases and J by 0 bases. Genomic DNA was extracted from sorted cells for sequencing of the TCRbeta CDR3 region. The immunoSEQ Assay was used to sequence the TCRbeta CDR3 regions. TCRdb holds this immuneACCESS table with in-frame rearrangements only. Some clones are missing; in checked studies, unresolved V genes explain under half, and the rest has no known cause. The sample table shows 20,000 to 25,000 clones, and around 80% are seen once. The ten largest clonotypes hold about a tenth of the sample. The trial excluded patients who had a history of autoimmune disease or who were on systemic immunosuppression. Peripheral blood for TCR sequencing was drawn from every dose cohort at baseline, at cycle 4 day 1 and at cycle 7 day 1. The samples were taken from a phase I, first-in-human, multicenter, open-label dose-escalation trial of ivuxolimab. Adults with locally advanced or metastatic melanoma, renal cell carcinoma, hepatocellular carcinoma or head and neck squamous cell carcinoma were enrolled in the trial. Before TCR sequencing, CD4+ and CD8+ T cells were separately sorted from peripheral blood.

About this clone: The antigen this receptor binds is unknown. No base qualities exist here, and no much larger clone lies one base off it.

The starting material was CD4+ or CD8+ T cells sorted from blood, obtained in a trial of the OX40 agonist ivuxolimab. The TCR sequence derives from an adult with an advanced solid tumor such as melanoma, head and neck, liver or kidney cancer. Recombination connected TRBV5-1 to TRBJ2-3; 9 nucleotides in the junction match TRBD2. The DNA reads TGCGCCAGCAGCCCCGCCAAGCAGCGGGGGGTTAGCACAGATACGCAGTATTTT. Translation gives CASSPAKQRGVSTDTQYF.